This TCR beta chain derives from a study of CD4 and CD8 cells across lung adenocarcinoma regions (dated by TCRdb to the late 2010s). With regard to the full study: To look at intratumor heterogeneity in the T cell receptor repertoire, the study compared tumor centers against tumor margins.

From cysteine to phenylalanine, the CDR3 is 16 amino acids long. This entry keeps only the CDR3 DNA: 48 bases, framed from base 1. Clipping removes 4 bases from V and 3 bases from J, with 5 as the unmatched junction base count. CDR1 and CDR2, per the germline V gene (reference sequence), are LNHNV and YYDKDF. The donors were patients who had localized lung adenocarcinoma, which is a subtype of non-small cell lung cancer. The centers of localized lung adenocarcinomas were where the samples came from. CD8+ T cells from tumor tissue were profiled separately from CD4+ T cells for TCR repertoire analysis. In this sample, this clonotype turned up many times. Its antigen remains unidentified. No base quality information exists; no much larger clone differs at one position. Library generation was performed with PCR. The data were produced on a HiSeq X Ten. Using fastp trimming at Q25 and MiXCR clonotype assembly, TCRdb reanalyzed the public sequencing data and kept in-frame beta chains. Every CDR3 protein is listed once, alongside the most common genes and DNA of its rows. Present in this sample are fewer than 30,000 distinct CDR3 sequences, about 50% of which were seen just once. In total, the top ten clones hold about half of the sample.

The source material was CD8+ T cells from the center of a lung tumor. The cell subset or site label, read with the paper, signifies: tumor center region. This receptor was taken from a male donor with lung adenocarcinoma. The CD4 and CD8 labels of this study may be unreliable. The sequence is built from TRBV15 and TRBJ2-1, with 11 bases matching TRBD2. The DNA sequence is given as TGTGCCACCAGCACCCCCGGGACTAGCGGCTACAATGAGCAGTTCTTC. It translates to CATSTPGTSGYNEQFF.